This TCR beta chain was obtained from a study of patients and donors after allogeneic stem cell transplantation. Via MiXCR, TCRdb re-called the RT-PCR reads, giving one row per CDR3 protein. This sample yields approximately 200,000 distinct CDR3 sequences, of which 38% are seen a single time; under 14% belongs to the top ten. This TCR derives from a human donor who was either an allogeneic HSCT recipient or a stem cell or donor lymphocyte infusion donor (not recorded which). It is not recorded whose cells these are; they may come from a transplant donor. The sequenced material came from blood, either unsorted or a sorted T cell fraction (not recorded which).

The DNA for the CDR3 is TGCGCCAGCAGCCAAGGGGTGGTAGCGGGGGGGCCGAGCCCAGATACGCAGTATTTT. Residues: CASSQGVVAGGPSPDTQYF. This chain links TRBV4-1 with TRBJ2-3; 11 bases are a match to TRBD2. The germline V gene encodes CDR1 MGHRA and CDR2 YSYEKL. This CDR3 is 19 amino acids long. Unmatched junction bases numbered 13, after V lost 1 base and J lost 4 bases.